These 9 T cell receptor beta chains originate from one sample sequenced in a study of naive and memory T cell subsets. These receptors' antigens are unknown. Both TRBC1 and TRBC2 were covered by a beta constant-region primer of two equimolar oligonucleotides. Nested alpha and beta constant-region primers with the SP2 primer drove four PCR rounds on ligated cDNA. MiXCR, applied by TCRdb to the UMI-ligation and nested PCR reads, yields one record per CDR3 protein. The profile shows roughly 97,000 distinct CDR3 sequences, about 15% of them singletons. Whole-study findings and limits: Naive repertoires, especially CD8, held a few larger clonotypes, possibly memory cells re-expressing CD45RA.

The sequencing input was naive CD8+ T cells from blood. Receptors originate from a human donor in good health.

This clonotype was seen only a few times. The CDR3 DNA reads as TGTGCCAGCAGCCAAGAGCGTGGGGATCGCCGCCCCTACGAGCAGTACTTC. It encodes CASSQERGDRRPYEQYF. The chain uses TRBV14 and TRBJ2-7; D uncertain. Deletions cut 0 bases from V and 2 bases from J, with 17 bases between. Germline values: CDR1 SGHDN, CDR2 FVKESK. The CDR3 covers 17 residues.

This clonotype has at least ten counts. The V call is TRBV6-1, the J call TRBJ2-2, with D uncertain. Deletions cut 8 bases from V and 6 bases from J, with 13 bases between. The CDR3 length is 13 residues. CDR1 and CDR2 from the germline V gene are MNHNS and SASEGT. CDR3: CASLGWLPGELFF. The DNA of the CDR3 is TGTGCCAGCCTCGGATGGCTTCCCGGGGAGCTGTTTTTT.

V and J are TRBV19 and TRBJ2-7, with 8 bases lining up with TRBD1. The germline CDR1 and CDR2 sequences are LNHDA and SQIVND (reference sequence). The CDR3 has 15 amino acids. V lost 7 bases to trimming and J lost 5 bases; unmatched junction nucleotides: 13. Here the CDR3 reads CASTPGTHRGNEQYF. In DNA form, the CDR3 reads TGTGCCAGTACCCCAGGGACACACAGGGGGAACGAGCAGTACTTC. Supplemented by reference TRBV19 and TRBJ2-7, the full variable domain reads DGGITQSPKYLFRKEGQNVTLSCEQNLNHDAMYWYRQDPGQGLRLIYYSQIVNDFQKGDIAEGYSVSREKKESFPLTVTSAQKNPTAFYLCASTPGTHRGNEQYFGPGTRLTVT.

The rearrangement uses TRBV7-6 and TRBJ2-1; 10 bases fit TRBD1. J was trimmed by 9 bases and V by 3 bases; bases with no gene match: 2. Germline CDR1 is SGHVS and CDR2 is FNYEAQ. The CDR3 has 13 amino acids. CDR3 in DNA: TGTGCCAGCAGCTTGACAGGGGGCGTTGAGCAGTTCTTC. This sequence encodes CASSLTGGVEQFF.

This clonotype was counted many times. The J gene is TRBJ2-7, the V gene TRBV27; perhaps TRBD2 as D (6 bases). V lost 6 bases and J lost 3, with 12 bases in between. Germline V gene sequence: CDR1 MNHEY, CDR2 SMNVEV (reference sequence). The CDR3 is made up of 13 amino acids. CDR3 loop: CASSWSGDYEQYF. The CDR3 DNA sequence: TGTGCCAGCAGCTGGTCGGGGGACTACGAGCAGTACTTC.

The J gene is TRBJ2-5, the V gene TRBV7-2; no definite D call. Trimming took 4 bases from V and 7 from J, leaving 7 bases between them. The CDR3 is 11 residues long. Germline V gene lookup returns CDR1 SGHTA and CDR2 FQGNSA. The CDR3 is CASSSVGTQYF. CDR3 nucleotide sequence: TGTGCCAGCAGCTCCGTGGGGACCCAGTACTTC.

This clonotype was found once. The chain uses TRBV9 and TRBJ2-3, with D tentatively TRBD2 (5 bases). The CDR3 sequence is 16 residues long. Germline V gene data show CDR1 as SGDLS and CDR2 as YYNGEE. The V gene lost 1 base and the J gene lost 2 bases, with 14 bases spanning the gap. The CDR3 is CASSVSVAEATDTQYF. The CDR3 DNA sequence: TGTGCCAGCAGCGTATCAGTCGCGGAGGCCACAGATACGCAGTATTTT.

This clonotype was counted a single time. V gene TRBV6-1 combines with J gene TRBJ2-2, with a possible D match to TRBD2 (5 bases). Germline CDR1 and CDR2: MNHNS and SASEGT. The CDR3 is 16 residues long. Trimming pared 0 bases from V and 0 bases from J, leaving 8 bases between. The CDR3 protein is CASSEALGANTGELFF. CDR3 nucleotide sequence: TGTGCCAGCAGTGAAGCGCTCGGGGCGAACACCGGGGAGCTGTTTTTT.

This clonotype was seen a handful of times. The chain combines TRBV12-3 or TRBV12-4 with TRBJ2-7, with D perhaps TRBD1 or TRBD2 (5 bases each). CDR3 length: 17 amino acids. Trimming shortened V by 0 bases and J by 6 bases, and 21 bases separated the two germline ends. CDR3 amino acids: CASSLAGQGPNLGEQYF. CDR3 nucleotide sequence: TGTGCCAGCAGTTTAGCGGGCCAGGGACCAAACCTCGGCGAGCAGTACTTC.